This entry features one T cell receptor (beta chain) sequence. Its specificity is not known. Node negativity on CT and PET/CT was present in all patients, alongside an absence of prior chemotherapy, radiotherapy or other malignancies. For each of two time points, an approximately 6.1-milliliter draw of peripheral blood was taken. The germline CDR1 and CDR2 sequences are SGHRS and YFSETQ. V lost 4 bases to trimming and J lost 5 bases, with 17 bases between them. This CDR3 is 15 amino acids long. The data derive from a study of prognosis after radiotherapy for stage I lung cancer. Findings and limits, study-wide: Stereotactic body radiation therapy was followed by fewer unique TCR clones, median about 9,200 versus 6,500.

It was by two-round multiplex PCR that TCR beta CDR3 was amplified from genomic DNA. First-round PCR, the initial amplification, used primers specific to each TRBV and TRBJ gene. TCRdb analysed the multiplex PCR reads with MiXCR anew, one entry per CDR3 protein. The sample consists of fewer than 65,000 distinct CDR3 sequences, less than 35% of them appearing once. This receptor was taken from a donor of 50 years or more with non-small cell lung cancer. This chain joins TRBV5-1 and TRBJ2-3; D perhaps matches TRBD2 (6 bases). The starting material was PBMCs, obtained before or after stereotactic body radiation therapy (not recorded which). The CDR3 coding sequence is TGCGCCAGCAGCCTAAGTGGGAGGTCCGAAGATACGCAGTATTTT. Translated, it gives CASSLSGRSEDTQYF.